This T cell receptor (beta chain) was found in a study of shared clonotypes between healthy human individuals (dated by TCRdb to 2018 to 2020). In terms of the full investigation: The cohort comprised a couple of women and a few men aged 18 to 49 years. Blood TCR repertoires of five healthy adults were deeply sequenced to estimate repertoire size and the extent of clonotype sharing between individuals. For each donor, CD4 naive and CD4 memory were each given three plates, CD8 naive was given two plates, and CD8 memory was given one plate. Per donor, leukapheresis produced somewhere between about 0.94 and 9.5 billion PBMCs. Different laboratories and diverse techniques were used to prepare libraries and sequence TCR repertoires, to increase sequencing depth and limit assay-specific biases.

Using the deep immunoSEQ assay, multiplex PCR amplified TCR CDR3 regions from genomic DNA. Extracted genomic DNA from each cell subset was distributed evenly across all wells of several immunoSEQ 96-well plates, and each plate was treated as a replicate. For sorted subsets, each replicate PCR was loaded with approximately 200 ng genomic DNA, equivalent to 30,000 or so T cell genomes. Purified libraries were measured with a Qubit 3.0 fluorometer, size-checked on a Bioanalyzer 2100, and measured again with the KAPA Library Quantification kit. Each immunoSEQ 96-well plate was sequenced on its own single-read 150-cycle Illumina NextSeq 550 flow cell. Regarding the original processing steps: Because the immunoSEQ output included only junctional sequences and no quality scores, the filtering could not be the same as the filtering used for full-length reads. Sequences were annotated with PyIR, a Python wrapper for IgBLAST v1.9, and V/J genes and CDR3 were assigned using IMGT germline references. Reads with weak V/J assignments (E-value above 1e-6), missing CDR3, stop codons, out-of-frame junctions, or ambiguous translated residues were removed. A V3J clonotype was defined by an identical inferred V gene, J gene, and CDR3 amino acid sequence. Percentage overlap between repertoires was calculated by dividing the number of shared unique clonotypes by the size of the smaller repertoire. Repertoire richness was assessed with RTK rarefaction, the Chao1 estimator, and Recon v2.1 estimates of unobserved clonotypes. Generation probabilities for all TCRbeta clonotypes obtained by the gDNA method from several donors were computed using OLGA. TCRdb retrieved this table from immuneACCESS and kept in-frame rearrangements only. Not all clones are present; in checked studies, unresolved V genes account for under half, and no reason is known for the remainder. D and trimming were read from the DNA, whereas the V and J calls and clone size are those reported in that table. The sample yields around 2.5 million clones; more than 85% were counted once. The ten largest clones take up about 0.38% of the sample.

Measured from the cysteine to the phenylalanine, the CDR3 is 16 residues long. Solely the CDR3 DNA is kept, with 48 bases framed from the first base. CDR1 and CDR2 (SGDLS, YYNGEE) derive from the germline V gene. After removal of 0 bases from V and 5 bases from J, the junction retains 5 bases not matched to a gene. The donors were healthy, HIV-negative adults who had no recently reported acute infections or vaccinations. Every donor was a Caucasian adult residing in Nashville, Tennessee, USA. Magnetic negative selection was used to enrich CD4+ T cells, after which naive cells were positively selected on CD45RA and the negative fraction became the memory subset. Blood was collected by leukapheresis, and PBMCs were isolated by Ficoll-Histopaque density gradient centrifugation and then cryopreserved in liquid nitrogen vapor phase. Analytical flow cytometry was used to check the purity and quantity of each magnetically sorted T cell population. Genomic DNA was isolated from each sorted fraction and quantified by UV absorbance on a Nanodrop 2000c.

General study outcomes and caveats: Compared with non-shared clonotypes, clonotypes shared by all four sorted-subset donors had higher generation probabilities. Because the study included only a small number of donors, the genetic and exposure-history diversity represented was limited. Even with the large sequencing depth, rarefaction of the sorted-subset datasets indicated that sequencing was incomplete. Only blood was sampled, and tissue TCR repertoires likely differ from those in blood. Based on pairwise subsampling, the degree of clonotype sharing among donors was expected to be affected by sequencing depth. Across a few donors, about 5.2% of naive CD4, around 3.5% of naive CD8, roughly 2.3% of memory CD4, and around 0.4% of memory CD8 clonotypes were shared. Naive subsets generally had larger estimated clonotype richness than memory subsets.

As concerns this clone: There is no known antigen for this receptor. No base quality values were provided; no much bigger clone lies one nucleotide off.

This chain joins TRBV9 to TRBJ2-1, and 10 junctional nucleotides match TRBD2. Sequencing used naive CD4+ T cells from PBMCs. The intended sense of this specimen's cell subset or site label: CD45RA+ positively selected. The TCR sequence derives from a young man in good health. Some clones in this sample may be carry-over from other donors' samples. At the DNA level, the sequence is TGTGCCAGCAGCGTAGCTGGCCTAGCGGGAGACAATGAGCAGTTCTTC. The encoded protein is CASSVAGLAGDNEQFF. Beyond the CDR3, the reference TRBV9 and TRBJ2-1 genes provide the residues; the full variable domain reads: DSGVTQTPKHLITATGQRVTLRCSPRSGDLSVYWYQQSLDQGLQFLIQYYNGEERAKGNILERFSAQQFPDLHSELNLSSLELGDSALYFCASSVAGLAGDNEQFFGPGTRLTVL.